One sample yielded the 7 T cell receptor beta chains listed below, sequenced in a study of T cell repertoires in cytomegalovirus infection. Antigens for these TCRs are unknown. TCRdb fed the reads into MiXCR, producing one record per CDR3 protein. The table shows 600,000 to 700,000 distinct CDR3 sequences, with around 32% occurring only once. The starting material was cultured PBMCs, obtained from culture after CMV antigen stimulation. These receptors all stem from a human donor in good health (CMV status not recorded). Some clones in this sample may be carry-over from other donors' samples.

This clonotype was counted a few times. The DNA of the CDR3 is TGTGCCAGTAGCATCAGTCGGGCCGGGGAGCTGTTTTTT. Encoded protein: CASSISRAGELFF. J is TRBJ2-2 and V is TRBV19, with D unclear. Deletions cut 6 bases from V and 6 bases from J, with 11 bases between. There are 13 residues in the CDR3. The germline gives CDR1 LNHDA, CDR2 SQIVND (reference sequence). Based on the CDR3 plus reference TRBV19 and TRBJ2-2, the full variable domain is DGGITQSPKYLFRKEGQNVTLSCEQNLNHDAMYWYRQDPGQGLRLIYYSQIVNDFQKGDIAEGYSVSREKKESFPLTVTSAQKNPTAFYLCASSISRAGELFFGEGSRLTVL.

V and J are TRBV5-4 and TRBJ1-1; 12 nucleotides align to TRBD1. This CDR3 spans 15 amino acids. V lost 3 bases and J lost 6; bases outside the gene matches: 6. Germline V gene sequence: CDR1 SGHNT, CDR2 YYREEE (reference sequence). CDR3 sequence reads: CASSSPGQGAAEAFF. In DNA form, the CDR3 reads TGTGCCAGCAGCTCACCGGGACAGGGGGCTGCTGAAGCTTTCTTT.

The V and J genes are TRBV10-2 and TRBJ2-2; 8 bases line up with TRBD2. Looked up from germline, CDR1 is WSHSY and CDR2 is SAAADI. J gave up 6 bases and V 10 bases, and 10 bases lay outside the gene matches. The CDR3 runs 14 residues. The CDR3 loop is CATSTREGPGELFF. The DNA for the CDR3 is TGCGCCACCTCGACCCGGGAGGGGCCCGGGGAGCTGTTTTTT.

The rearrangement joins TRBV12-3 or TRBV12-4 to TRBJ2-4; D call uncertain. The length of the CDR3 is 14 residues. The germline V and J ends were trimmed by 6 bases and 0 bases, with 9 bases remaining between them. Here the CDR3 reads CASSITGAKNIQYF. The CDR3 nucleotides are TGTGCCAGCAGCATAACTGGAGCCAAAAACATTCAGTACTTC.

This chain joins TRBV7-8 and TRBJ2-5; D perhaps matches TRBD1 (5 bases). The CDR3 loop spans 14 amino acids. Trimming took 5 bases from V and 1 from J, leaving 11 bases between them. CDR1 and CDR2 (germline): SGHVS, FQNEAQ. CDR3 nucleotides: TGTGCCAGCAGCATCGAAACAGGCCAAGAGACCCAGTACTTC. Translated: CASSIETGQETQYF.

This clonotype has only a few counts. The chain is built from TRBV4-1 and TRBJ1-2, with 8 bases identical to TRBD1. The CDR3 length is 15 residues. The V gene's germline CDR1 is MGHRA and CDR2 YSYEKL. After removal of 4 bases from V and 0 bases from J, the junction contained 4 bases not matched to a gene. The CDR3 spells CASSPRTGTNYGYTF. As DNA, the CDR3 is TGCGCCAGCAGCCCCAGGACAGGGACTAACTATGGCTACACCTTC.

This clonotype was seen once. The chain links TRBV2 to TRBJ2-1, with 7 bases aligning to TRBD1. Trimming removed 6 bases from V and 3 bases from J; junction bases left unmatched: 8. This CDR3 contains 15 residues. CDR1 SNHLY and CDR2 FYNNEI come from the germline V gene. CDR3 sequence: CASRADRAIYNEQFF. The CDR3 DNA is TGTGCCAGCAGGGCTGACAGGGCGATCTACAATGAGCAGTTCTTC.